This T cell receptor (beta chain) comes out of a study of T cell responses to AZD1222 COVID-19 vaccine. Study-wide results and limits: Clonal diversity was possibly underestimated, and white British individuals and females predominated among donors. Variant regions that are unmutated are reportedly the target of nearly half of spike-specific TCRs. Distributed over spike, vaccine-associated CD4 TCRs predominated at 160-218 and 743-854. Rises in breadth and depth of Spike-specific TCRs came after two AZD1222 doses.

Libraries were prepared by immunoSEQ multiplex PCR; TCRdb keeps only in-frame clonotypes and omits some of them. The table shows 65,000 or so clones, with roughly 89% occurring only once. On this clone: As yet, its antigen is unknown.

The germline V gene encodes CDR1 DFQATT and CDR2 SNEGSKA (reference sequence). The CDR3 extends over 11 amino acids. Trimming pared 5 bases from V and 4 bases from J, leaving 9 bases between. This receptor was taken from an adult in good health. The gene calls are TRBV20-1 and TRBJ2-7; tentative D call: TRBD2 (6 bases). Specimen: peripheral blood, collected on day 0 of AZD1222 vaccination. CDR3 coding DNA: TGCAGTGCTTTGGAGGGATACGAGCAGTACTTC. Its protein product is CSALEGYEQYF.